This TCR beta chain comes out of a study of T cell repertoires in cytomegalovirus infection. Study-level results: The ex vivo response was dominated by HLA-C-restricted CMV-specific TCR beta clonotypes.

TCRdb analysed the reads with MiXCR anew, one entry per CDR3 protein. The data hold about 890,000 distinct CDR3 sequences, with roughly a third observed a single time. This clonotype occurred many times. No antigen is known for it. The CDR3 loop spans 14 amino acids. Between the trimmed V and J ends, which lost 5 bases and 0 bases, there was a span of 10 bases. CDR1 is SGHTA, CDR2 FQGNSA, per germline. This clonotype originated in a human donor in good health (CMV status not recorded). Some clones in this sample may be carry-over from other donors' samples. The rearrangement joins TRBV7-2 to TRBJ1-1; D is unresolved. The sequenced sample was cultured CD8+ T cells from PBMCs, obtained from culture after CMV antigen stimulation. CDR3 nucleotides: TGTGCCAGCAGCAAGATTTTGATGAACACTGAAGCTTTCTTT. Its protein product is CASSKILMNTEAFF.